Shown below are 30 T cell receptor beta chains from a single sample sequenced in a study of PD-L1 blockade in urothelial cancer (TCRdb year 2017). The method behind the library was the immunoSEQ multiplex PCR assay. In its TCRdb copy, this immuneACCESS table keeps in-frame sequences only and misses some clones. Where compared with another copy, unresolved V genes explain less than half of these, and the others have no known cause. This sample holds roughly 43,000 clones; roughly 80% were observed only once. Approximately 2.7% of the sample belongs to the ten largest clones. This material consisted of PBMCs, taken around atezolizumab (anti-PD-L1) treatment. These receptors all come from a man aged 70-80 years with urothelial cancer.

The chain couples TRBV5-6 to TRBJ2-7; TRBD2 aligns across 9 bases. The ends lost 4 bases at V and 2 bases at J; junction bases unmatched: 10. CDR1 is SGHDT, CDR2 YYEEEE, per germline. The CDR3 totals 16 residues. The CDR3 here is CASSLTTSGAPYEQYF. Here the CDR3 DNA reads TGTGCCAGCAGCCTAACGACTAGCGGCGCACCCTACGAGCAGTACTTC.

This clone has only a few counts. The chain joins TRBV7-3 to TRBJ2-1; 7 nucleotides match TRBD2. The germline V gene encodes CDR1 SGHTA and CDR2 FQGTGA. The trim removed 5 bases at V and 0 bases at J, leaving 7 bases unmatched. This CDR3 contains 16 residues. This CDR3 reads CASSPTRTSSYNEQFF. As DNA, the CDR3 is TGTGCCAGCAGCCCTACAAGGACTAGCTCCTACAATGAGCAGTTCTTC.

In DNA, the CDR3 is TGTGCCAGTAGTGTCAGACAGGGATTGGAGACCCAGTACTTC. Its translation is CASSVRQGLETQYF. The chain joins TRBV19 to TRBJ2-5; 7 bases match TRBD1. This CDR3 contains 14 residues. Germline V gene data show CDR1 as LNHDA and CDR2 as SQIVND (reference sequence). Trimming took 5 bases from V and 5 from J; bases not matched to a gene: 8.

This clone has more than one count but fewer than ten. This chain uses TRBV7-9 with TRBJ1-1, with D tentatively TRBD1 (5 bases). Trimming cost V 4 bases and J 7 bases, with 7 bases left between them. The CDR3 consists of 11 residues. The germline gives CDR1 SEHNR, CDR2 FQNEAQ (reference sequence). The chain's CDR3 is CASSSGHEAFF. The CDR3 region has the DNA TGTGCCAGCAGCTCAGGGCATGAAGCTTTCTTT.

This clone was observed a handful of times. This chain links TRBV5-6 with TRBJ2-7, with TRBD2 identical over 12 bases. The CDR3 runs to 16 residues. The germline gives CDR1 SGHDT, CDR2 YYEEEE. After removal of 0 bases from V and 7 bases from J, the junction contained 8 bases not matched to a gene. CDR3 loop: CASSLDPSGRALEQYF. CDR3 nucleotide sequence: TGTGCCAGCAGCTTGGATCCTAGCGGGAGGGCGTTGGAGCAGTACTTC.

This clone has a handful of counts. This sequence joins TRBV14 and TRBJ2-3; 8 positions agree with TRBD1. This CDR3 spans 14 amino acids. With 1 base clipped from V and 5 bases from J, the junction kept 2 bases outside the gene matches. Germline CDR1 SGHDN, CDR2 FVKESK. This chain's CDR3 is CASSQAGGLDTQYF. CDR3 DNA: TGTGCCAGCAGCCAAGCAGGGGGCTTAGATACGCAGTATTTT.

This clone has just one count. V gene TRBV10-2 combines with J gene TRBJ2-2, with D perhaps matching TRBD2 (6 bases). Trimming took 4 bases from V and 1 from J, leaving 10 bases between them. This CDR3 has 15 residues. Looked up from germline, CDR1 is WSHSY and CDR2 is SAAADI. CDR3 sequence reads: CASSVRRGNTGELFF. The CDR3 DNA sequence: TGCGCCAGCAGTGTCCGGCGGGGGAACACCGGGGAGCTGTTTTTT.

V and J are TRBV6-5 and TRBJ2-5; no reliable D call. Germline CDR1 and CDR2: MNHEY and SVGAGI. This CDR3 comprises 15 residues. V was shortened by 6 bases and J by 5 bases, with 19 bases between the two germline ends. The CDR3 DNA reads TGTGCCAGCAGGTTTCGTTGGGCCGGCGAGGAGACCCAGTACTTC. Its translation is CASRFRWAGEETQYF.

This clone was seen more than once but under ten times. The chain joins TRBV4-3 to TRBJ1-1; a weak D match, TRBD1 (5 bases). Per germline, CDR1 LGHNA and CDR2 YSLEER. V gave up 0 bases and J gave up 6 bases, with 8 bases separating them. CDR3 length: 13 residues. CDR3 DNA sequence: TGCGCCAGCAGCCAAGACAGGGACTCTGAAGCTTTCTTT. Residues: CASSQDRDSEAFF.

This clone was detected once. This chain links TRBV7-2 with TRBJ2-5; 11 nucleotides line up with TRBD2. CDR1 and CDR2 (germline): SGHTA, FQGNSA. CDR3 length equals 15 residues. V was clipped by 5 bases and J by 7 bases; unmatched bases: 9. The CDR3 loop is CASSPGLAEAGTQYF. The CDR3 region has the DNA TGTGCCAGCAGCCCGGGACTAGCGGAGGCCGGGACCCAGTACTTC.

The chain links TRBV7-2 to TRBJ2-1, with D hard to call. The CDR3 consists of 15 residues. CDR1 and CDR2 (germline): SGHTA, FQGNSA. V lost 1 base and J lost 2, with 9 bases in between. In nucleotides, the CDR3 is TGTGCCAGCAGCTTAGACGGCGGAGCCTACAATGAGCAGTTCTTC. Translating gives CASSLDGGAYNEQFF.

This sequence joins TRBV9 and TRBJ2-1, with a tentative D call TRBD2 (5 bases). V was cut by 0 bases and J by 2 bases, with 12 bases left in between. The CDR3 runs 16 residues. The germline V gene encodes CDR1 SGDLS and CDR2 YYNGEE. This CDR3 is CASSVVSREPYNEQFF. The DNA of the CDR3 is TGTGCCAGCAGCGTAGTTTCGAGGGAACCCTACAATGAGCAGTTCTTC.

The genes are TRBV11-2 and TRBJ2-2; tentative D call: TRBD1 (5 bases). The CDR3 consists of 17 residues. Germline V gene lookup returns CDR1 SGHAT and CDR2 FQNNGV. Trimming shortened V by 0 bases and J by 5 bases, and 16 bases separated the two germline ends. CDR3 sequence: CASSLDPWSTETGELFF. CDR3 bases: TGTGCCAGCAGCTTAGATCCTTGGTCGACAGAGACCGGGGAGCTGTTTTTT.

This chain links TRBV11-1 with TRBJ2-1; 7 bases are a match to TRBD1. CDR1 SGHAT and CDR2 FQDESV come from the germline V gene (reference sequence). V lost 5 bases and J lost 5; bases outside the gene matches: 6. The CDR3 runs 14 residues. The CDR3 bases are TGTGCCAGCAGCCTTGACAGGGACCACAATGAGCAGTTCTTC. This sequence encodes CASSLDRDHNEQFF.

This clone was detected only a few times. This chain joins TRBV7-2 and TRBJ2-7, with 8 bases lining up with TRBD2. V was pared by 5 bases and J by 6 bases, with 6 bases of the junction left unmatched. The CDR3 contains 13 residues. Germline CDR1 SGHTA, CDR2 FQGNSA. The CDR3 loop is CASSPGTRSEQYF. The CDR3 DNA reads TGTGCCAGCAGCCCCGGGACTAGAAGCGAGCAGTACTTC.

This clone turned up a few times. V gene TRBV11-3 combines with J gene TRBJ1-1, with D maybe TRBD1 (6 bases). CDR1 and CDR2 from the germline V gene are SGHNT and YENEEA. V lost 8 bases and J lost 7, with 11 bases in between. The CDR3 covers 11 residues. CDR3 DNA sequence: TGTGCCAGCCGAGGGGGGGATGAAGCTTTCTTT. The encoded protein is CASRGGDEAFF.

This clone showed up just a few times. The chain is built from TRBV28 and TRBJ1-2; 8 nucleotides line up with TRBD1. The CDR3 consists of 13 residues. CDR1 is MDHEN, CDR2 SYDVKM, per germline. J lost 7 bases, V lost 7 bases, and 8 bases had no gene match. The CDR3 loop is CASTYQGATGYTF. CDR3 coding DNA: TGTGCCAGCACCTATCAGGGGGCGACTGGCTACACCTTC.

This chain uses TRBV7-2 with TRBJ2-7; tentative D call: TRBD1 (5 bases). Trimming took off 1 base at V and 0 bases at J, with 7 bases between the two ends. This CDR3 is 14 amino acids long. Per the germline V gene, CDR1 is SGHTA and CDR2 is FQGNSA. The CDR3 loop reads CASSLVRGSYEQYF. In nucleotides, the CDR3 is TGTGCCAGCAGCTTAGTAAGGGGCTCCTACGAGCAGTACTTC.

V and J are TRBV10-2 and TRBJ2-1; 9 nucleotides line up with TRBD2. Germline CDR1 reads WSHSY; CDR2 reads SAAADI. This CDR3 has 16 residues. V dropped 1 base and J dropped 1; count of bases not matched to a gene: 2. CDR3 loop: CASSEWLAGSYNEQFF. The CDR3 region has the DNA TGCGCCAGCAGTGAGTGGCTAGCGGGATCCTACAATGAGCAGTTCTTC.

CDR3 DNA sequence: TGTGCCAGCAGCTGGGCTAGCGGGCTCCAAGAGACCCAGTACTTC. Translation gives CASSWASGLQETQYF. The V call is TRBV7-2, the J call TRBJ2-5; 8 bases line up with TRBD2. V trimming: 4 bases; J trimming: 1 base; junction bases outside the gene matches: 5. This CDR3 is built from 15 residues. CDR1 SGHTA and CDR2 FQGNSA come from the germline V gene.

This chain uses TRBV5-1 with TRBJ2-1; the match to TRBD2 covers 9 bases. Germline V gene sequence: CDR1 SGHRS, CDR2 YFSETQ. Trimming removed 3 bases from V and 8 bases from J; junction bases left unmatched: 18. CDR3 size: 18 residues. The DNA of the CDR3 is TGCGCCAGCAGCTACAAGACCTCTATGACTAGCGGAGGGGATGAGCAGTTCTTC. It encodes CASSYKTSMTSGGDEQFF.

The chain is built from TRBV11-2 and TRBJ2-1; the match to TRBD2 covers 13 bases. V trimming: 5 bases; J trimming: 5 bases; junction bases outside the gene matches: 6. CDR1 is SGHAT, CDR2 FQNNGV, per germline. The CDR3 loop spans 16 amino acids. The CDR3 DNA follows: TGTGCCAGCAGCAGGACTAGCGGGAGTTCGAACAATGAGCAGTTCTTC. This gives the protein CASSRTSGSSNNEQFF.

The J gene is TRBJ1-1, the V gene TRBV28; D uncertain. The CDR3 consists of 12 residues. Germline CDR1 and CDR2: MDHEN and SYDVKM. V was trimmed by 8 bases and J by 8 bases, leaving 15 bases between them. The CDR3 loop reads CASLGGSREAFF. The CDR3 bases are TGTGCCAGCCTTGGTGGGAGCCGGGAAGCTTTCTTT.

The chain carries TRBV7-2 and TRBJ2-3, with 8 bases lining up with TRBD2. CDR1 and CDR2 from the germline V gene are SGHTA and FQGNSA. J gave up 0 bases and V 8 bases, and 4 bases lay outside the gene matches. The length of the CDR3 is 14 residues. The CDR3 DNA is TGTGCCAGCGGTGCTAGCGGGAGCACAGATACGCAGTATTTT. Protein product: CASGASGSTDTQYF.

The chain carries TRBV5-1 and TRBJ1-1; perhaps TRBD1 as D (6 bases). CDR3 length: 14 residues. CDR1 and CDR2 from the germline V gene are SGHRS and YFSETQ. The germline V and J ends were trimmed by 4 bases and 4 bases, with 14 bases remaining between them. This CDR3 is CASSTGQSRTEAFF. The CDR3 DNA reads as TGCGCCAGCAGCACAGGACAGAGCCGCACTGAAGCTTTCTTT. The variable domain in full, with the rest retrieved from reference TRBV5-1 and TRBJ1-1, is KAGVTQTPRYLIKTRGQQVTLSCSPISGHRSVSWYQQTPGQGLQFLFEYFSETQRNKGNFPGRFSGRQFSNSRSEMNVSTLELGDSALYLCASSTGQSRTEAFFGQGTRLTVV.

The genes are TRBV5-4 and TRBJ2-5, with D possibly TRBD1 on 5 matching bases. The tail of the sequence fits TRBJ2-7 better, so the J call may be wrong. The CDR3 is made up of 14 amino acids. The germline gives CDR1 SGHNT, CDR2 YYREEE (reference sequence). The CDR3 region is CASSLGRRGDEQYF. CDR3 DNA: TGTGCCAGCAGCTTGGGACGAAGGGGCGACGAGCAGTACTTC.

This clone was detected many times. J is TRBJ1-2 and V is TRBV4-3; the D gene is possibly TRBD1 (5 bases). CDR1 and CDR2 (germline): LGHNA, YSLEER. Trimming pared 0 bases from V and 6 bases from J, leaving 11 bases between. The CDR3 extends over 14 amino acids. The CDR3 coding sequence is TGCGCCAGCAGCCAAGATTCGGGGGATGATGGCTACACCTTC. The encoded protein is CASSQDSGDDGYTF.

This chain joins TRBV6-5 and TRBJ2-1, with D perhaps TRBD2 (6 bases). With 0 bases removed from V and 7 bases from J, the gap between germline ends came to 13 bases. The germline V gene encodes CDR1 MNHEY and CDR2 SVGAGI. The CDR3 runs 15 residues. This chain's CDR3 is CASSYSSGGPNEQFF. CDR3 nucleotide sequence: TGTGCCAGCAGTTACTCTTCCGGAGGGCCTAATGAGCAGTTCTTC.

J is TRBJ2-5 and V is TRBV7-9, with 10 bases aligning to TRBD2. After removal of 1 base from V and 2 bases from J, the junction contained 7 bases not matched to a gene. CDR3 length: 17 amino acids. Germline V gives CDR1 SEHNR, CDR2 FQNEAQ (reference sequence). CDR3 DNA: TGTGCCAGCAGCTTAGGTCCAGGAGCGGGAGGGCAAGAGACCCAGTACTTC. It specifies CASSLGPGAGGQETQYF.

This clone occurred a few times. The chain joins TRBV5-1 to TRBJ2-1; tentatively, D is TRBD2 (6 bases). Trimming took off 5 bases at V and 0 bases at J, with 12 bases between the two ends. CDR1 and CDR2 (germline): SGHRS, YFSETQ. The CDR3 runs to 15 residues. The CDR3 sequence: CASSDAGSSYNEQFF. The CDR3 DNA follows: TGCGCCAGCAGTGATGCGGGGAGCTCCTACAATGAGCAGTTCTTC. Supplemented by reference TRBV5-1 and TRBJ2-1, the full variable domain reads KAGVTQTPRYLIKTRGQQVTLSCSPISGHRSVSWYQQTPGQGLQFLFEYFSETQRNKGNFPGRFSGRQFSNSRSEMNVSTLELGDSALYLCASSDAGSSYNEQFFGPGTRLTVL.